A single T cell receptor beta chain is shown here with its context. Antigen unknown. The sample belongs to a study of T cell responses to AZD1222 COVID-19 vaccine. Study as a whole: Timing groups of about 4 and about 12 weeks for second doses were pooled.

Germline loops: CDR1 MDHEN, CDR2 SYDVKM. This CDR3 is 14 amino acids long. The V segment lost 8 bases and the J segment 5 bases; nucleotides outside the gene matches: 7. Sequencing was performed with immunoSEQ multiplex PCR; in TCRdb, only in-frame clones are kept and a portion is missing. Among roughly 130,000 clones listed, about nine tenths were seen once. Whole-study results and caveats: Unmutated variant regions are reportedly targeted by nearly half of spike-specific TCRs.

The J gene is TRBJ1-5, the V gene TRBV28; the match to TRBD1 covers 9 bases. This receptor was obtained from an adult in good health. The input for sequencing was peripheral blood, taken on day 0 of AZD1222 vaccination. CDR3 in amino acids: CASRKGQGYQPQHF. The CDR3 DNA reads TGTGCCAGCCGGAAGGGACAGGGTTATCAGCCCCAGCATTTT.